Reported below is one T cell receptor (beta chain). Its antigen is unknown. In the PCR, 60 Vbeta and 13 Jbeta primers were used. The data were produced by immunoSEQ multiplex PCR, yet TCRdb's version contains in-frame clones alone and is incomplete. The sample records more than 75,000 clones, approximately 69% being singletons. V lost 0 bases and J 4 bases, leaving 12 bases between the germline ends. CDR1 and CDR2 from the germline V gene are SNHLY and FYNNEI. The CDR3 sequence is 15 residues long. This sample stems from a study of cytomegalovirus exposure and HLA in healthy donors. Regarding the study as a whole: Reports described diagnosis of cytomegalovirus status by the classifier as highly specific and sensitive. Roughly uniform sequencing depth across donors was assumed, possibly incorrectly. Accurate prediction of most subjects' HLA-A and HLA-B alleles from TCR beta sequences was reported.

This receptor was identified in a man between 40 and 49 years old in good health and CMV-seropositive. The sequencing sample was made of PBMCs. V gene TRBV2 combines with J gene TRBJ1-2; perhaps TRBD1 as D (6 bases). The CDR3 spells CASSEALGAPYGYTF. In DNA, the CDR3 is TGTGCCAGCAGTGAAGCACTGGGGGCACCCTATGGCTACACCTTC.